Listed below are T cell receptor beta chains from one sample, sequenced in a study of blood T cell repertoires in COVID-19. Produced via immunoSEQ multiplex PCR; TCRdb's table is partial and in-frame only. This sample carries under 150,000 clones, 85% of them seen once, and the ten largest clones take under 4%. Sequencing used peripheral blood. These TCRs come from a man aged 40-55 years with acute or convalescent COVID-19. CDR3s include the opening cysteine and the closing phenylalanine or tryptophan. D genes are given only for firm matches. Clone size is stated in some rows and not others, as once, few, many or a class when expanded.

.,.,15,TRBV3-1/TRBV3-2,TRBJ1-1,CASSQDRGARTEAFF,TGTGCCAGCAGCCAAGATCGGGGGGCAAGGACTGAAGCTTTCTTT
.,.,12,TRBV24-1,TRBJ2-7,CATSSGSGEQYF,TGTGCCACCAGTAGCGGGTCCGGCGAGCAGTACTTC
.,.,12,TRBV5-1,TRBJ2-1,CASSLVDNEQFF,TGCGCCAGCAGCTTGGTAGACAATGAGCAGTTCTTC
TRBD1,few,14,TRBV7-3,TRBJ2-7,CASSPGTGPYEQYF,TGTGCCAGCAGTCCCGGGACAGGGCCCTACGAGCAGTACTTC
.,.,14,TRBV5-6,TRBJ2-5,CASILWGGGETQYF,TGTGCCAGCATCTTGTGGGGAGGCGGAGAGACCCAGTACTTC
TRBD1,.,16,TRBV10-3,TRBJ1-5,CAIGRSGGGRVQPQHF,TGTGCCATCGGAAGATCAGGGGGCGGCCGGGTTCAGCCCCAGCATTTT
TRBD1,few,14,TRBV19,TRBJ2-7,CASSLDRGLNEQYF,TGTGCCAGTAGCCTTGACAGGGGGCTGAACGAGCAGTACTTC
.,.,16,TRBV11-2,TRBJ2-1,CASSLATGMIYNEQFF,TGTGCCAGCAGCTTAGCAACAGGTATGATATACAATGAGCAGTTCTTC
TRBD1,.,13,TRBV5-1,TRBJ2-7,CASQEGGGYEQYF,TGCGCCAGCCAGGAAGGGGGCGGGTACGAGCAGTACTTC
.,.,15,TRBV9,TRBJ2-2,CASSVDPGNTGELFF,TGTGCCAGCAGCGTAGACCCAGGGAACACCGGGGAGCTGTTTTTT
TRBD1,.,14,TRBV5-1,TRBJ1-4,CASSLWGTDEKLFF,TGCGCCAGCAGCTTGTGGGGGACAGATGAAAAACTGTTTTTT
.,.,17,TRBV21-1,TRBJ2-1,CASSGIPGLLCGNEQFF,TGTGCCAGCAGCGGGATCCCGGGACTCCTGTGCGGGAATGAGCAGTTCTTC
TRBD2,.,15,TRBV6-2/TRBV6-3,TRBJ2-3,CASSRQAGEGDTQYF,TGTGCCAGCAGTCGACAAGCGGGGGAGGGAGATACGCAGTATTTT
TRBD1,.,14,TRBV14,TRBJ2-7,CASSQGTGPYEQYF,TGTGCCAGCAGCCAAGGGACAGGGCCCTACGAGCAGTACTTC
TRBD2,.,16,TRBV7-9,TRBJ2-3,CASSLWTSSFTDTQYF,TGTGCCAGCAGCCTCTGGACTAGCTCCTTCACAGATACGCAGTATTTT
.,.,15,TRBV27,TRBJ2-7,CASSFQGGTSYEQYF,TGTGCCAGCAGTTTTCAGGGGGGAACGTCCTACGAGCAGTACTTC
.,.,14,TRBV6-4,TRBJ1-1,CASRDSRVNTEAFF,TGTGCCAGCAGGGATTCCAGGGTGAACACTGAAGCTTTCTTT
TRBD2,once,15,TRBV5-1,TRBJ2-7,CASSRATSGGYEQYF,TGCGCCAGCAGCAGGGCGACTAGCGGGGGCTACGAGCAGTACTTC
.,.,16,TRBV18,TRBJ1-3,CASSPVTATSGNTIYF,TGTGCCAGCTCGCCTGTGACAGCAACCTCTGGAAACACCATATATTTT
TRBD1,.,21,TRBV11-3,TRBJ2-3,CASSLEGWDRGQPFSTDTQYF,TGTGCCAGCAGCTTAGAGGGTTGGGACAGGGGGCAACCTTTTAGCACAGATACGCAGTATTTT
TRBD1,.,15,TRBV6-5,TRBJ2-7,CASRSHRGPNYEQYF,TGTGCCAGCAGATCACACAGGGGGCCGAATTACGAGCAGTACTTC
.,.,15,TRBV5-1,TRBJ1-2,CASTAGQAGIYGYTF,TGCGCCAGCACCGCGGGGCAGGCCGGGATCTATGGCTACACCTTC
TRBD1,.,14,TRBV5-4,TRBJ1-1,CASSFGTGDTEAFF,TGTGCCAGCAGCTTCGGGACAGGGGACACTGAAGCTTTCTTT
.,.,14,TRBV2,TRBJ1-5,CASSEGGGYQPQHF,TGTGCCAGCAGTGAGGGTGGGGGCTATCAGCCCCAGCATTTT
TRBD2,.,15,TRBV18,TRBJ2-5,CASSPIAGNQETQYF,TGTGCCAGCTCACCAATAGCGGGGAATCAAGAGACCCAGTACTTC
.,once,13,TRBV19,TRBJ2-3,CASSIGGVNTQYF,TGTGCCAGTAGTATAGGGGGGGTCAATACGCAGTATTTT
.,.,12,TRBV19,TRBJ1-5,CASSIVAQPQHF,TGTGCCAGTAGTATAGTGGCTCAGCCCCAGCATTTT
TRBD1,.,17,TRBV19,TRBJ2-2,CASSKLTGQGWAGELFF,TGTGCCAGTAGTAAACTAACGGGACAGGGTTGGGCCGGGGAGCTGTTTTTT
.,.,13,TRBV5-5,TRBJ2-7,CASSLGGGHEQYF,TGTGCCAGCAGCCTAGGGGGTGGCCACGAGCAGTACTTC
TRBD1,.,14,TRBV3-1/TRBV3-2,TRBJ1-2,CASSPGQGSFGYTF,TGTGCCAGCAGCCCCGGACAGGGTTCTTTCGGCTACACCTTC
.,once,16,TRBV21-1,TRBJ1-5,CASSSLAGNSNQPQHF,TGTGCCAGCAGCTCCCTCGCGGGAAATAGCAATCAGCCCCAGCATTTT
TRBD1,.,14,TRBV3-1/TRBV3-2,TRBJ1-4,CASSTDRVGEKLFF,TGTGCCAGCAGCACAGACAGGGTAGGAGAAAAACTGTTTTTT
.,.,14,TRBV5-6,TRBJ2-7,CASSLPSAPFGQYF,TGTGCCAGCAGCTTACCCAGTGCCCCATTTGGGCAGTACTTC
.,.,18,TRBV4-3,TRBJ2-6,CANSQGKARLSGANVLTF,TGCGCCAACAGTCAGGGGAAAGCCCGCCTCTCTGGGGCCAACGTCCTGACTTTC
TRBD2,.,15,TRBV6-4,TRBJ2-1,CASSDSSGGANEQFF,TGTGCCAGCAGTGACTCGAGCGGGGGGGCCAATGAGCAGTTCTTC
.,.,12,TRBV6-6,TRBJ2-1,CASSSSLSGVFF,TGTGCCAGCAGTTCCTCCCTTTCGGGGGTGTTCTTC
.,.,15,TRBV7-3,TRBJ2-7,CASSLIRSRDCEQYF,TGTGCCAGCAGCTTAATTCGGTCCAGGGATTGCGAGCAGTACTTC
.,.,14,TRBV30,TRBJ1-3,CAWSVGGTSTAIYF,TGTGCCTGGAGTGTTGGGGGGACCTCTACCGCCATATATTTT
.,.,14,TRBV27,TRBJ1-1,CASRLYPRDTEAFF,TGTGCCAGCAGATTGTATCCGCGCGACACTGAAGCTTTCTTT
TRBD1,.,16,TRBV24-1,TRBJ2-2,CATSDPDRGTRGELFF,TGTGCCACCAGTGACCCGGACAGGGGGACTCGCGGGGAGCTGTTTTTT
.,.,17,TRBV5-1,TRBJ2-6,CASSFSTVSSGANVLTF,TGCGCCAGCAGCTTTTCGACAGTTAGCTCTGGGGCCAACGTCCTGACTTTC
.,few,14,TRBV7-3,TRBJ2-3,CASSPWVATDTQYF,TGTGCCAGCAGCCCCTGGGTAGCGACAGATACGCAGTATTTT
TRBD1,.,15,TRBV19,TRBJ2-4,CASSSGGRTKNIQYF,TGTGCCAGTAGTTCAGGGGGCAGGACCAAAAACATTCAGTACTTC
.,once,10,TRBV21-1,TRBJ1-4,CAPGREKLFF,TGTGCCCCCGGTCGAGAAAAACTGTTTTTT
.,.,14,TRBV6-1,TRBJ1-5,CASSEGTAQQPQHF,TGTGCCAGCAGTGAAGGGACAGCCCAACAGCCCCAGCATTTT
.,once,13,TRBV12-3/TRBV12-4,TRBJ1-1,CASSSLLNTEAFF,TGTGCCAGCAGTTCTCTACTGAACACTGAAGCTTTCTTT
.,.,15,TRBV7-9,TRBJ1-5,CASSLTGKDNQPQHF,TGTGCCAGCAGCTTAACGGGGAAGGACAATCAGCCCCAGCATTTT
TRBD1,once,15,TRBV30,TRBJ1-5,CAWSIPGQGHQPQHF,TGTGCCTGGAGTATTCCGGGACAGGGACATCAGCCCCAGCATTTT
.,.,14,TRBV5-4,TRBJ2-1,CASSFGGPDNEQFF,TGTGCCAGCAGCTTCGGGGGGCCGGACAATGAGCAGTTCTTC
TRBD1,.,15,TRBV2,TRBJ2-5,CASSELDRSQETQYF,TGTGCCAGCAGTGAATTGGACAGGAGCCAAGAGACCCAGTACTTC
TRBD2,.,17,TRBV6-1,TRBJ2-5,CASSEGLAGGAVETQYF,TGTGCCAGCAGTGAAGGTCTAGCGGGGGGTGCAGTCGAGACCCAGTACTTC
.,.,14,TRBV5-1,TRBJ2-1,CASSLDSGRYEQFF,TGCGCCAGCAGCTTGGATTCAGGGCGCTATGAGCAGTTCTTC
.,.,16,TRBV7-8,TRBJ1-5,CASSLAGAVSNQPQHF,TGTGCCAGCAGCTTAGCGGGGGCTGTGAGCAATCAGCCCCAGCATTTT
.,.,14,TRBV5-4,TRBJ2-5,CASSLGLNSETQYF,TGTGCCAGCAGCTTGGGGTTAAACTCGGAGACCCAGTACTTC
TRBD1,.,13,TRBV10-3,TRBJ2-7,CAISRDRGVEQYF,TGTGCCATCAGCCGGGACAGGGGGGTCGAGCAGTACTTC
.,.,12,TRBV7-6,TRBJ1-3,CASSTSGNTIYF,TGTGCCAGCAGCACATCTGGAAACACCATATATTTT
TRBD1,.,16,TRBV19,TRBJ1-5,CASSIDPRTGGGAQHF,TGTGCCAGTAGTATAGATCCCAGGACAGGCGGTGGGGCCCAGCATTTT